Sequencing of this T cell receptor (beta chain) was carried out in a study of blood T cells in healthy people across ages. The table lists this clonotype with a few counts. Using a J-beta primer mix together with a sample-barcoded 5' primer, a second PCR was run for roughly 7 to 12 cycles. The template-switch adaptor was a 5' adaptor with 12 random nucleotides. It tagged each cDNA molecule. TCRdb re-called the 5' RACE reads through MiXCR, storing one row per CDR3 protein. The sample carries more than 900,000 distinct CDR3 sequences, almost 25% recorded once. Isolation recovered at least 6.5 million PBMCs from every sample. V shed 5 bases, J shed 8 bases, and the junction held 9 bases outside the gene matches. Per the germline V gene, CDR1 is DFQATT and CDR2 is SNEGSKA (reference sequence). The CDR3 sequence is 15 residues long. This sample was also put to use in a study of T cells of mothers and their children. That source reports: All extracted RNA went into cDNA synthesis, 1.5 ug per 15 ul.

Material for sequencing was blood. The chain is built from TRBV20-1 and TRBJ2-1; 13 bases match TRBD2. This receptor was identified in a girl aged 2 to 9 in good health. This chain's CDR3 is CSAGSLAGGPDEQFF. The CDR3, as DNA: TGCAGTGCTGGGTCACTAGCGGGGGGGCCCGATGAGCAGTTCTTC.